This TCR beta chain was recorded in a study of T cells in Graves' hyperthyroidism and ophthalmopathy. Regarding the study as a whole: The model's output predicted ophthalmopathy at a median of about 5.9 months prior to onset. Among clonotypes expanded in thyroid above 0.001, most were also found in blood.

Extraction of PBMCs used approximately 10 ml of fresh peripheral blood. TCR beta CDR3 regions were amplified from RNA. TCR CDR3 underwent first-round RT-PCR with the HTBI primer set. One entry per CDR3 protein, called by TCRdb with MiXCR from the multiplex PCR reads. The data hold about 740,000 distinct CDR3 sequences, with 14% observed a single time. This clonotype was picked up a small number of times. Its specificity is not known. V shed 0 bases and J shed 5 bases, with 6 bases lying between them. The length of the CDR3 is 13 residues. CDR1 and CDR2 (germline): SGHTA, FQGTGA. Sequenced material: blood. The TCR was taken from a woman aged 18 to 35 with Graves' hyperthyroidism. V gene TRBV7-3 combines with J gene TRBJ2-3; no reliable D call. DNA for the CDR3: TGTGCCAGCAGCTTAACGTGGGAAGATACGCAGTATTTT. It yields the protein CASSLTWEDTQYF.